These T cell receptor beta chains were read from a single sample in a study of blood T cell repertoires in COVID-19. The protocol was immunoSEQ multiplex PCR, while the TCRdb copy is restricted to in-frame clones and leaves out a portion. The sample gives approximately 260,000 clones, roughly 87% of which show up once; 4.6% is in the top ten. The sequencing input was peripheral blood. Receptors originate from a woman aged 40 to 50 who had recovered from COVID-19. CDR3s include the opening cysteine and the closing phenylalanine or tryptophan. The order of the fields is clone size, D gene, V gene, J gene, CDR3 protein, CDR3 DNA. D genes are given only for firm matches. Not every row has a clone size; where given, it reads once, few, many or a size class.

>few|NA|TRBV12-5|TRBJ2-1
CASGSNGVSNEQFF
TGTGCTAGTGGTTCCAACGGGGTGAGCAATGAGCAGTTCTTC
>NA|NA|TRBV29-1|TRBJ2-1
CSVRLTVEQFF
TGCAGCGTCCGTCTTACGGTTGAGCAGTTCTTC
>NA|NA|TRBV28|TRBJ2-1
CASSSLEEQFF
TGTGCCAGCAGTTCATTGGAGGAGCAGTTCTTC
>NA|NA|TRBV19|TRBJ2-5
CASSRGAETQYF
TGTGCCAGTAGTCGGGGGGCAGAGACCCAGTACTTC
>NA|NA|TRBV10-3|TRBJ1-2
CAINGEGWDGYTF
TGTGCCATCAACGGGGAGGGGTGGGATGGCTACACCTTC
>once|NA|TRBV19|TRBJ1-5
CASSMGLAPNQPQHF
TGTGCCAGTAGTATGGGCCTGGCCCCGAATCAGCCCCAGCATTTT
>NA|TRBD1|TRBV10-3|TRBJ2-5
CAISDRGLETQYF
TGTGCCATCAGTGACAGGGGGTTAGAGACCCAGTACTTC
>NA|NA|TRBV12-3/TRBV12-4|TRBJ1-2
CAYGRGGGYTF
TGTGCCTACGGGAGGGGGGGTGGCTACACCTTC
>few|NA|TRBV27|TRBJ1-6
CASSPHFPSSPLHF
TGTGCCAGCAGTCCCCACTTCCCGAGTTCACCCCTCCACTTT
>NA|NA|TRBV7-2|TRBJ2-5
CASSYFGGEETQYF
TGTGCCAGCAGCTACTTCGGGGGAGAAGAGACCCAGTACTTC
>NA|NA|TRBV13|TRBJ1-1
CASSLGLREDTEAFF
TGTGCCAGCAGCTTAGGTTTAAGGGAGGACACTGAAGCTTTCTTT
>NA|NA|TRBV30|TRBJ1-5
CAWSRTANQPQHF
TGTGCCTGGAGTCGGACAGCAAATCAGCCCCAGCATTTT
>NA|NA|TRBV6-5|TRBJ2-5
CASRTGVGETQYF
TGTGCCAGCAGAACCGGGGTGGGAGAGACCCAGTACTTC
>NA|NA|TRBV5-4|TRBJ2-3
CASSLWAGTGGLETQYF
TGTGCCAGCAGCTTGTGGGCTGGGACAGGCGGACTAGAGACGCAGTATTTT
>NA|TRBD1|TRBV27|TRBJ2-1
CASRWTGNLNEQFF
TGTGCCAGCAGGTGGACAGGGAATCTCAATGAGCAGTTCTTC
>NA|NA|TRBV10-3|TRBJ2-3
CAISGGGGNTDTQYF
TGTGCCATCAGTGGGGGGGGCGGTAACACAGATACGCAGTATTTT
>NA|NA|TRBV28|TRBJ2-7
CASSFWREAGEQYF
TGTGCCAGCAGTTTTTGGCGGGAAGCGGGCGAGCAGTACTTC
>NA|NA|TRBV4-2|TRBJ2-3
CASSQEARREDTQYF
TGTGCCAGCAGCCAAGAAGCGAGACGGGAAGATACGCAGTATTTT
>NA|NA|TRBV21-1|TRBJ2-2
CAGHRGWYTGELFF
TGTGCCGGACACAGGGGCTGGTACACCGGGGAGCTGTTTTTT
>NA|NA|TRBV18|TRBJ2-5
CASSPKETQYF
TGTGCCAGCTCACCCAAAGAGACCCAGTACTTC
>once|NA|TRBV18|TRBJ2-5
CASSPLETRETQYF
TGTGCCAGCTCACCACTCGAGACAAGAGAGACCCAGTACTTC
>NA|TRBD1|TRBV7-9|TRBJ1-4
CASSRPGTATEKLFF
TGTGCCAGCAGCCGACCCGGGACAGCAACCGAAAAACTGTTTTTT
>NA|NA|TRBV20-1|TRBJ2-7
CSARRQDEQYF
TGCAGTGCTAGACGTCAGGACGAGCAGTACTTC
>few|NA|TRBV9|TRBJ2-7
CASSVGGDSYEQYF
TGTGCCAGCAGCGTAGGGGGGGACTCCTACGAGCAGTACTTC
>NA|TRBD1|TRBV6-2/TRBV6-3|TRBJ1-5
CASSQATGTDHQPQHF
TGTGCCAGCAGTCAAGCCACCGGGACAGATCATCAGCCCCAGCATTTT
>NA|NA|TRBV5-6|TRBJ2-5
CASSLAVGARGLETQYF
TGTGCCAGCAGCTTGGCGGTAGGGGCGAGAGGTTTGGAGACCCAGTACTTC
>NA|NA|TRBV12-3/TRBV12-4|TRBJ2-1
CASRTTADGIGFF
TGTGCCAGCAGAACAACGGCCGACGGGATTGGATTCTTC
>NA|TRBD2|TRBV19|TRBJ2-1
CASSIIAGGPHSFF
TGTGCCAGTAGTATTATAGCGGGGGGACCCCATTCCTTCTTC
>NA|TRBD2|TRBV29-1|TRBJ2-2
CSVEVSLGRTGELFF
TGCAGCGTTGAAGTTTCCCTCGGGAGGACCGGGGAGCTGTTTTTT
>NA|NA|TRBV4-1|TRBJ1-3
CASSQDRGSGNTIYF
TGCGCCAGCAGCCAAGATCGGGGCTCTGGAAACACCATATATTTT
>NA|NA|TRBV28|TRBJ1-2
CASTPTSGQGMRSVYGYTF
TGTGCCAGCACCCCTACCTCCGGGCAGGGTATGAGAAGCGTCTATGGCTACACCTTC
>NA|TRBD1|TRBV4-1|TRBJ2-7
CASSQAKKGGTYEQYF
TGCGCCAGCAGCCAAGCCAAGAAAGGGGGCACCTACGAGCAGTACTTC
>NA|TRBD1|TRBV19|TRBJ2-1
CASSIDRGLDEQFF
TGTGCCAGTAGTATTGACAGGGGGTTGGATGAGCAGTTCTTC
>few|NA|TRBV28|TRBJ1-5
CASRKQGWSNQPQHF
TGTGCCAGCAGGAAACAGGGTTGGAGCAATCAGCCCCAGCATTTT
>NA|NA|TRBV7-9|TRBJ1-2
CASSAASGSYGYTF
TGTGCCAGCAGCGCCGCCTCAGGGTCTTATGGCTACACCTTC
>NA|NA|TRBV19|TRBJ1-2
CASSILSPGADGYTF
TGTGCCAGTAGTATTCTAAGCCCAGGGGCGGATGGCTACACCTTC
>NA|TRBD1|TRBV4-1|TRBJ2-1
CASSQSPAGTGDYNEQFF
TGCGCCAGCAGCCAATCACCTGCTGGGACAGGGGACTACAATGAGCAGTTCTTC
>NA|NA|TRBV7-2|TRBJ2-5
CASSHFRLRETQYF
TGTGCCAGCAGCCATTTCCGGTTGCGAGAGACCCAGTACTTC
>NA|TRBD1|TRBV5-4|TRBJ2-2
CASSYQGAGELFF
TGTGCCAGCAGCTACCAGGGGGCCGGGGAGCTGTTTTTT
>NA|NA|TRBV9|TRBJ2-1
CASSPRGSSYNEQFF
TGTGCCAGCAGCCCTCGTGGCTCCTCCTACAATGAGCAGTTCTTC
>NA|NA|TRBV9|TRBJ2-3
CASSGAGFTDTQYF
TGTGCCAGCAGCGGCGCAGGGTTCACAGATACGCAGTATTTT
>NA|TRBD2|TRBV19|TRBJ2-2
CASMRDKRERTGELFF
TGTGCCAGTATGCGTGATAAGCGGGAGCGGACCGGGGAGCTGTTTTTT
>NA|NA|TRBV28|TRBJ1-1
CASSLRQGEAFF
TGTGCCAGCAGTTTGAGGCAGGGAGAAGCTTTCTTT
>NA|NA|TRBV3-1/TRBV3-2|TRBJ1-3
CASSQEGGGGNTIYF
TGTGCCAGCAGCCAAGAGGGCGGAGGTGGAAACACCATATATTTT
>NA|NA|TRBV10-3|TRBJ2-5
CAISDRGSDQETQYF
TGTGCCATCAGTGATAGGGGGTCCGACCAAGAGACCCAGTACTTC
>NA|NA|TRBV5-6|TRBJ1-5
CASSLFRGSSRQPQHF
TGTGCCAGCAGCTTATTCCGGGGGAGTAGCCGTCAGCCCCAGCATTTT
>NA|TRBD2|TRBV18|TRBJ2-3
CASSPSPIAGGVTNTQYF
TGTGCCAGCTCACCCTCCCCGATAGCGGGAGGTGTCACGAATACGCAGTATTTT
>NA|TRBD2|TRBV3-1/TRBV3-2|TRBJ2-3
CAILGMAQRGDTQYF
TGTGCCATCCTTGGGATGGCCCAGCGGGGTGATACGCAGTATTTT
>NA|NA|TRBV11-3|TRBJ1-1
CASSITGTNTEAFF
TGTGCCAGCAGCATAACAGGGACGAACACTGAAGCTTTCTTT
>NA|NA|TRBV2|TRBJ1-2
CASSEAEGGYTF
TGTGCCAGCAGTGAAGCGGAGGGTGGCTACACCTTC
>NA|TRBD1|TRBV11-2|TRBJ1-5
CASSLQGASNQPQHF
TGTGCCAGCAGCTTACAGGGGGCGAGCAATCAGCCCCAGCATTTT
>NA|NA|TRBV5-6|TRBJ1-1
CASSLVRGITEAFF
TGTGCCAGCAGCTTGGTTCGGGGAATCACTGAAGCTTTCTTT
>once|TRBD1|TRBV28|TRBJ2-7
CASSFGQGNRNEQYF
TGTGCCAGCAGTTTCGGACAGGGAAATCGCAACGAGCAGTACTTC
>NA|TRBD2|TRBV7-6|TRBJ2-6
CASSLVAGGLSGANVLTF
TGTGCCAGCAGCTTAGTAGCGGGGGGACTCTCTGGGGCCAACGTCCTGACTTTC
>NA|TRBD1|TRBV29-1|TRBJ1-4
CSARQGSDEKLFF
TGCAGCGCCCGACAGGGTTCGGATGAAAAACTGTTTTTT
>NA|NA|TRBV10-3|TRBJ1-1
CAISEGGYTEAFF
TGTGCCATCAGTGAAGGAGGGTACACTGAAGCTTTCTTT
>NA|NA|TRBV6-5|TRBJ2-7
CASSTDRHEQYF
TGTGCCAGCAGTACGGACAGACACGAGCAGTACTTC
>NA|TRBD1|TRBV5-6|TRBJ1-1
CASSYGLGGKNTEAFF
TGTGCCAGCAGCTATGGGTTAGGGGGCAAGAACACTGAAGCTTTCTTT
>NA|NA|TRBV6-5|TRBJ1-2
CASSPGQTNYGYTF
TGTGCCAGCAGCCCCGGACAGACTAACTATGGCTACACCTTC
>NA|NA|TRBV30|TRBJ1-2
CAWRGQNYGYTF
TGTGCCTGGAGAGGACAGAACTATGGCTACACCTTC